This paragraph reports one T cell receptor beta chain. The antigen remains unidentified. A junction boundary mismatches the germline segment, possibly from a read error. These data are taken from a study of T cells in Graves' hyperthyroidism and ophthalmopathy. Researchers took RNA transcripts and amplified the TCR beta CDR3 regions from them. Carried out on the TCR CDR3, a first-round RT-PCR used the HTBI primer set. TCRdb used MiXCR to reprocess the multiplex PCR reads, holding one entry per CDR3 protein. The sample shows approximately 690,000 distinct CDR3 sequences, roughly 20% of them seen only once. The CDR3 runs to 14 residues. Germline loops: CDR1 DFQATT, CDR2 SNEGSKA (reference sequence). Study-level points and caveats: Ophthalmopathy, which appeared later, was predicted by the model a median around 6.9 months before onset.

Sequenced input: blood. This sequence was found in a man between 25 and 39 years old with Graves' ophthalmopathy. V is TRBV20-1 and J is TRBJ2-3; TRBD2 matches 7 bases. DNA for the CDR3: TGCACCATGGGGGGGGGAACTAGCACAGATGCGCAGTATTTT. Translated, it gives CTMGGGTSTDAQYF.